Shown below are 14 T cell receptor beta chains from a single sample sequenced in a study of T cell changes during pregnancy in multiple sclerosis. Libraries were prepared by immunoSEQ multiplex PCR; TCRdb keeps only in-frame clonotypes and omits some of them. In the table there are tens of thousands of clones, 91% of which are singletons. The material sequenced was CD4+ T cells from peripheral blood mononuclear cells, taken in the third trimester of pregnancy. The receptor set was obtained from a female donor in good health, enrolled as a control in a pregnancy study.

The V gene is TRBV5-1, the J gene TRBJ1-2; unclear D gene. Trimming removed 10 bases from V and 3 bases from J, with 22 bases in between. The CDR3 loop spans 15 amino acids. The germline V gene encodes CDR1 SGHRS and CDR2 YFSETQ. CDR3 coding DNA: TGCGCCCCCCCGGAGGGATACTATTGGGACTATGGCTACACCTTC. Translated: CAPPEGYYWDYGYTF.

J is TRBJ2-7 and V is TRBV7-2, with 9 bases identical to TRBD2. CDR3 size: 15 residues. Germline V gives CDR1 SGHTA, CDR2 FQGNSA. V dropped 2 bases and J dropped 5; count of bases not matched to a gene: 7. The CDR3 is CASSLRGGGADEQYF. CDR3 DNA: TGTGCCAGCAGCTTACGGGGCGGGGGGGCCGACGAGCAGTACTTC.

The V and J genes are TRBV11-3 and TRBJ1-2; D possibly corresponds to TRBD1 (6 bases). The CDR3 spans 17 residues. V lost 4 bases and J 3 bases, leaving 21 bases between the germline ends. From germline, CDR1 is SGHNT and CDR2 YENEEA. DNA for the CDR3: TGTGCCAGCAGCTCAAATCCCCGGGACAAAGGGGACTATGGCTACACCTTC. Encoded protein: CASSSNPRDKGDYGYTF.

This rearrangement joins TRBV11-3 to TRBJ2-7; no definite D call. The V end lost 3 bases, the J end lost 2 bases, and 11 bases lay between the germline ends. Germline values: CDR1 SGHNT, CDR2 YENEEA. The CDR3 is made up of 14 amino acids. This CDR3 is CASSFGGSTYEQYF. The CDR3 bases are TGTGCCAGCAGCTTCGGTGGTAGTACCTACGAGCAGTACTTC.

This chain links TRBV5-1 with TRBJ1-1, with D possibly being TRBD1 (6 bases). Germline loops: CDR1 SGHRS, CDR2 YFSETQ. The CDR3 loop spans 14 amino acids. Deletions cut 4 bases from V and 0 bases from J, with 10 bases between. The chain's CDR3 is CASSPDSMNTEAFF. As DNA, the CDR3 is TGCGCCAGCAGCCCGGACAGTATGAACACTGAAGCTTTCTTT.

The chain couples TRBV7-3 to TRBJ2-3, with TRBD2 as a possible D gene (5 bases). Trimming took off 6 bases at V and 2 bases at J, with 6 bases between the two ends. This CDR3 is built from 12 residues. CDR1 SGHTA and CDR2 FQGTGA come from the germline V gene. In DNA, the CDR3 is TGTGCCAGCAGTCTAGCCACAGATACGCAGTATTTT. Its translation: CASSLATDTQYF.

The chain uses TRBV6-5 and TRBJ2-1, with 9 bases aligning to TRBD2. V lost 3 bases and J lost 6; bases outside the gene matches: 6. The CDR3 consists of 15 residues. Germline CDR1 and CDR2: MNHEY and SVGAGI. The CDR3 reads CASSYDSGGPNEQFF. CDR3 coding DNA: TGTGCCAGCAGTTATGATAGCGGGGGACCCAATGAGCAGTTCTTC.

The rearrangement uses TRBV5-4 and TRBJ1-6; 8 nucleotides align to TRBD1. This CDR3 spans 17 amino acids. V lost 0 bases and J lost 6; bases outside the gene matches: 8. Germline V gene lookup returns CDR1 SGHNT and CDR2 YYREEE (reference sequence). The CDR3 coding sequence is TGTGCCAGCAGCTTGGTTGTCAGGGGGCTTTTTAATTCACCCCTCCACTTT. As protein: CASSLVVRGLFNSPLHF.

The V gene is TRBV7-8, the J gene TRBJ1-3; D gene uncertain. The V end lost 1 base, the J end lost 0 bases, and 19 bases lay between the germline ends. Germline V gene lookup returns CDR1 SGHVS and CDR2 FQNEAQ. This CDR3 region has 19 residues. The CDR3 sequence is CASSLGWKGGGSSGNTIYF. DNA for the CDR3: TGTGCCAGCAGCTTAGGGTGGAAAGGAGGTGGCAGCTCTGGAAACACCATATATTTT.

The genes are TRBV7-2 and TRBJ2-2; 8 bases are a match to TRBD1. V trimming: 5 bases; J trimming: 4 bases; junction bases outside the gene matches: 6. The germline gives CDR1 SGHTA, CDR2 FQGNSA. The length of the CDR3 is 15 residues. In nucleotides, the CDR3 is TGTGCCAGCAGCCGACAGGGGAAAAGCACCGGGGAGCTGTTTTTT. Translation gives CASSRQGKSTGELFF.

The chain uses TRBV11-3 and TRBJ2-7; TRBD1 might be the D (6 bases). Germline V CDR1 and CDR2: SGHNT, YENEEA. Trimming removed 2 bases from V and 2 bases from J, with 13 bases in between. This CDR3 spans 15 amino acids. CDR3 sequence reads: CASSLNRVIPYEQYF. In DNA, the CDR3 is TGTGCCAGCAGCTTAAACAGGGTCATCCCCTACGAGCAGTACTTC.

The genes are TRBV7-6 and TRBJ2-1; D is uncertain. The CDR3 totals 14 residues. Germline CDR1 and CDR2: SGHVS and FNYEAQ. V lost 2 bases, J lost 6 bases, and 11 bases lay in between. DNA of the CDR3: TGTGCCAGCAGCTTATACTACACGGGCAATGAGCAGTTCTTC. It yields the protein CASSLYYTGNEQFF.

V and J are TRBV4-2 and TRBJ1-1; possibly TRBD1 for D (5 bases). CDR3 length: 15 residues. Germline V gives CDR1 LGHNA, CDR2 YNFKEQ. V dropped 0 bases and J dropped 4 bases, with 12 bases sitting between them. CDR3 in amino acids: CASSQDVGEGTEAFF. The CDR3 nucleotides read TGTGCCAGCAGCCAAGATGTGGGGGAGGGCACTGAAGCTTTCTTT.

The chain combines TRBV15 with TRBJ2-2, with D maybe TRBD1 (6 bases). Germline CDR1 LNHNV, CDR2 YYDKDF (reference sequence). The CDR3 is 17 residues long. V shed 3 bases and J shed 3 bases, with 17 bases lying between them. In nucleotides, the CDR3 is TGTGCCACCAGCAGGATCCAGACAGGTTCGGACACCGGGGAGCTGTTTTTT. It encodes CATSRIQTGSDTGELFF.